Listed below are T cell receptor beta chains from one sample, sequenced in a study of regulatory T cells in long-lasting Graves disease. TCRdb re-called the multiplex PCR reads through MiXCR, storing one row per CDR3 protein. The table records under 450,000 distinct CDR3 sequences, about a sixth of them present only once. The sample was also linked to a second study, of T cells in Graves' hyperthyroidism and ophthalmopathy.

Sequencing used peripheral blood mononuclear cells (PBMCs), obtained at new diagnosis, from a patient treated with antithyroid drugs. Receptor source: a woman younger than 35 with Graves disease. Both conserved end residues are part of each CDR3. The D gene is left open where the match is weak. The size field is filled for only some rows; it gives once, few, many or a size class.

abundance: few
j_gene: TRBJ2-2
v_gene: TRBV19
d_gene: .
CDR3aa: CASRPPGRNTGELFF
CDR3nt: TGTGCCAGTAGGCCCCCCGGACGGAACACCGGGGAGCTGTTTTTT

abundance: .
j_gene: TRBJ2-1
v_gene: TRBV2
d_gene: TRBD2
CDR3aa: CASSGLAGGSYNEQFF
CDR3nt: TGTGCCAGCAGTGGCCTAGCGGGAGGGTCCTACAATGAGCAGTTCTTC

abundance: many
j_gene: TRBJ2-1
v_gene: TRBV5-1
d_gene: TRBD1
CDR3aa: CASSVSGTGHNEQFF
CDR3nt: TGCGCCAGCAGCGTGTCCGGGACAGGACACAATGAGCAGTTCTTC

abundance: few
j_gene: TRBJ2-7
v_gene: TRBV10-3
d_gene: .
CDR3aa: CAISFEGGEQYF
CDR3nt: TGTGCCATCAGTTTCGAAGGCGGCGAGCAGTACTTC

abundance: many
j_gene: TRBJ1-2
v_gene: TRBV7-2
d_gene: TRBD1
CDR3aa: CASSPGGRSTANYGYTF
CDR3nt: TGTGCCAGCAGCCCAGGGGGTCGGTCCACCGCTAACTATGGCTACACCTTC

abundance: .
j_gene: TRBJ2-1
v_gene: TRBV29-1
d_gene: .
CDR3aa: CSVESTGNEQFF
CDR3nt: TGCAGCGTTGAGAGCACAGGCAATGAGCAGTTCTTC

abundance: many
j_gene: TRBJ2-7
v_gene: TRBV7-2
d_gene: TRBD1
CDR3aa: CASKRDRGALLYEQYF
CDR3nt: TGTGCCAGCAAGAGAGACAGGGGGGCTTTGCTCTACGAGCAGTACTTC

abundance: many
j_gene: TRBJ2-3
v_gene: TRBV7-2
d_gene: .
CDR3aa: CASSLANREDTQYF
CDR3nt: TGTGCCAGCAGCTTAGCCAACAGGGAGGATACGCAGTATTTT

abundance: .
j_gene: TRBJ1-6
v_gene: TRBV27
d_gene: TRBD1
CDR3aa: CASSVGQGAVAPLHF
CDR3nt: TGTGCCAGCAGTGTAGGACAGGGGGCAGTTGCACCCCTCCACTTT

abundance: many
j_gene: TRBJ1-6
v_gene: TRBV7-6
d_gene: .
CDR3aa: CASSPLDHGRDNSPLHF
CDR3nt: TGTGCCAGCAGCCCCCTAGACCACGGGAGAGATAATTCACCCCTCCACTTT

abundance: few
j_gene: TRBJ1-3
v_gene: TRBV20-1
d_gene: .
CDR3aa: CSARDGAASGNTIYF
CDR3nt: TGCAGTGCTAGAGATGGGGCTGCCTCTGGAAACACCATATATTTT

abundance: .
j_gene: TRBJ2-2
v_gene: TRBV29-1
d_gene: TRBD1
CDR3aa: CSARGTGVLSGELFF
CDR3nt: TGCAGCGCTCGGGGGACAGGGGTGCTATCCGGGGAGCTGTTTTTT

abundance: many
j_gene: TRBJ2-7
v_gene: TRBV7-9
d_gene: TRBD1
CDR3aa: CASSLAHGTEAYEQYF
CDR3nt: TGTGCCAGCAGCTTAGCGCACGGGACAGAGGCCTACGAGCAGTACTTC

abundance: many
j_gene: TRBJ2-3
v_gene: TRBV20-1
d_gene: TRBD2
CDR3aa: CSASSGGADTQYF
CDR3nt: TGCAGTGCTAGTAGCGGGGGGGCAGATACGCAGTATTTT

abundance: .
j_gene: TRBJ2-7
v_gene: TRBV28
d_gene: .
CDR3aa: CASCSGSSYEQYF
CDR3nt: TGTGCCAGCTGCTCAGGCAGCTCCTACGAGCAGTACTTC

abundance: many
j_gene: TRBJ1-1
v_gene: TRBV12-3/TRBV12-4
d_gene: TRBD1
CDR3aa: CASRTGTGGILAFF
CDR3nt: TGTGCCAGCAGGACCGGGACAGGGGGAATTTTGGCTTTCTTT

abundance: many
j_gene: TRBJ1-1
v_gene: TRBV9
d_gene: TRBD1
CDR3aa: CASSPRTGGTEAFF
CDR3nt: TGTGCCAGCAGCCCCCGGACAGGGGGCACTGAAGCTTTCTTT

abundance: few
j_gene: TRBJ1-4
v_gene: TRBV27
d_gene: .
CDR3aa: CATQGGGDEKLFF
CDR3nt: TGTGCCACCCAGGGAGGGGGAGATGAAAAACTGTTTTTT

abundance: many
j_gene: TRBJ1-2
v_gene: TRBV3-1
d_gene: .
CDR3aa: CASSQAGVRTMGYTF
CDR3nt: TGTGCCAGCAGCCAAGCCGGGGTACGAACTATGGGCTACACCTTC

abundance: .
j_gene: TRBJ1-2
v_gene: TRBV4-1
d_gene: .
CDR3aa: CASSQVSMDYGYTF
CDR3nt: TGCGCCAGCAGCCAAGTTAGTATGGACTATGGCTACACCTTC

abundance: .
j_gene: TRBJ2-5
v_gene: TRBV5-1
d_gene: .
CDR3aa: CASSRGNPQETQYF
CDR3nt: TGCGCCAGCAGCAGAGGGAACCCCCAAGAGACCCAGTACTTC

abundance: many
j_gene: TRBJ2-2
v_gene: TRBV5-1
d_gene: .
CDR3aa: CASSEVQGVNTGELFF
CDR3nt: TGCGCCAGCAGCGAAGTGCAGGGCGTGAACACCGGGGAGCTGTTTTTT

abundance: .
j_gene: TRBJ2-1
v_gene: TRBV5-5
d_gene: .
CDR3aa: CASSLSVSGQGSYNEQFF
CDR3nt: TGTGCCAGCAGCTTGTCCGTTTCAGGTCAGGGGTCCTACAATGAGCAGTTCTTC

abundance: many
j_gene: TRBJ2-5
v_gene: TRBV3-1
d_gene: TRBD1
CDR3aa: CASSLGTGGLETQYF
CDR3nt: TGTGCCAGCAGCCTAGGGACAGGGGGCTTAGAGACCCAGTACTTC